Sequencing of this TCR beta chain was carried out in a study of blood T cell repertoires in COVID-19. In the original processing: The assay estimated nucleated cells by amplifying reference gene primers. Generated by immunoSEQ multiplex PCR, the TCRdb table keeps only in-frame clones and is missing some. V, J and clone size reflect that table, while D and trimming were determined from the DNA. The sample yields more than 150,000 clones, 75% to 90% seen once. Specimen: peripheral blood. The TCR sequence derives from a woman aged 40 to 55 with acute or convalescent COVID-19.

CDR3 protein: CASSIATRGNQPQHF. In DNA, the CDR3 is TGTGCCAGTAGTATAGCCACCAGGGGCAATCAGCCCCAGCATTTT. The chain is built from TRBV19 and TRBJ1-5; weak D call: TRBD1 (5 bases). The germline V gene has CDR1 LNHDA and CDR2 SQIVND (reference sequence). This CDR3 has 15 residues. The V and J ends lost 1 base and 2 bases respectively, with 9 bases between them.